The 19 T cell receptor beta chains listed next were all sequenced from one sample in a study of T cells in Graves' hyperthyroidism and ophthalmopathy (dated by TCRdb to the late 2010s). Library prep was done by multiplex PCR. These reads were obtained on an Illumina HiSeq 2000. The TCR beta CDR3 regions were amplified from RNA transcripts. The first round of RT-PCR for the TCR CDR3 was performed with the HTBI primer set and the Qiagen OneStep RT-PCR kit. TCRdb trimmed public reads at Q25 via fastp, called clones via MiXCR and kept in-frame beta chains. Identical CDR3 proteins give one entry, which carries the most common genes and DNA. The sample table contains approximately 98,000 distinct CDR3 sequences; only one count was recorded for roughly 39% of them. About 9.4% of the sample belongs to the ten largest clones. Sequencing input: peripheral blood or thyroid tissue (not recorded which). All receptors come from a woman aged 25 to 39 with Graves' hyperthyroidism.

As for this clonotype: Since a much larger clone is just one base distant, this may be a read error. V usage is TRBV7-3 and J usage is TRBJ1-1; D perhaps matches TRBD1 (5 bases). CDR3 length equals 14 residues. Germline values: CDR1 SGHTA, CDR2 FQGTGA. V was trimmed by 5 bases and J by 4 bases, leaving 14 bases between them. The DNA of the CDR3 is TGTGCCAGCAGCCTGTCAGGGACGAGCACTGAAGCTTTCTTT. Translation: CASSLSGTSTEAFF.

There are many counts of this clonotype. The rearrangement links TRBV20-1 to TRBJ2-5; 7 bases agree with TRBD1. Germline values: CDR1 DFQATT, CDR2 SNEGSKA (reference sequence). CDR3 length: 14 residues. The ends lost 4 bases at V and 0 bases at J; junction bases unmatched: 5. CDR3 bases: TGCAGTGCTACCCCCACAGGGGACCAAGAGACCCAGTACTTC. Protein product: CSATPTGDQETQYF.

The V and J genes are TRBV9 and TRBJ1-5; TRBD1 agrees at 8 bases. From germline, CDR1 is SGDLS and CDR2 YYNGEE. This CDR3 is built from 15 residues. CDR3 sequence: CARDAGQATNQPQHF. CDR3 bases: TGTGCTAGAGACGCGGGACAGGCAACGAATCAGCCCCAGCATTTT.

This clonotype was counted many times. The chain couples TRBV7-9 to TRBJ2-7, with 7 bases that match TRBD2. CDR1 is SEHNR and CDR2 is FQNEAQ in the germline V gene (reference sequence). CDR3 length equals 14 residues. The junction had 6 bases not matched to a gene; V was cut back by 7 bases and J by 0 bases. The CDR3 nucleotides are TGTGCCAGCAAGAAAGGACTAGACTCCTACGAGCAGTACTTC. Protein product: CASKKGLDSYEQYF.

This clonotype was counted many times. V usage is TRBV24-1 and J usage is TRBJ1-4; D is possibly TRBD1 (6 bases). The germline gives CDR1 KGHDR, CDR2 SFDVKD. CDR3 length equals 16 residues. Between the trimmed V and J ends, which lost 5 bases and 8 bases, there was a span of 20 bases. The CDR3 spells CATSGSEQGRHEKLFF. CDR3 nucleotides: TGTGCCACCAGTGGTTCGGAACAGGGTCGGCACGAAAAACTGTTTTTT.

The V and J genes are TRBV2 and TRBJ1-3; a possible D gene is TRBD1 (5 bases). The V and J ends lost 7 bases and 0 bases respectively, with 22 bases between them. There are 18 residues in the CDR3. In germline, CDR1 is SNHLY, CDR2 FYNNEI. The CDR3 bases are TGTGCCAGCAACCCCCTAGGGGACTCCTGGAGCTCTGGAAACACCATATATTTT. Its translation: CASNPLGDSWSSGNTIYF.

The chain combines TRBV7-2 with TRBJ2-7; TRBD2 aligns across 12 bases. J was trimmed by 4 bases and V by 3 bases; bases with no gene match: 4. Germline lookup yields CDR1 SGHTA and CDR2 FQGNSA. The CDR3 has 15 amino acids. Here the CDR3 reads CASSFLGLAGYEQYF. The CDR3 DNA is TGTGCCAGCAGCTTCCTGGGACTAGCGGGTTACGAGCAGTACTTC.

This clonotype was observed many times. The J gene is TRBJ2-7, the V gene TRBV7-2, with a weak D call TRBD2 (5 bases). CDR1 is SGHTA, CDR2 FQGNSA, per germline. V was pared by 5 bases and J by 4 bases, with 9 bases between. This CDR3 has 12 amino acids. DNA for the CDR3: TGTGCCAGCAGCCCGGGATTTTACGAGCAGTACTTC. Translated, it gives CASSPGFYEQYF.

This clonotype was seen a few times. The V call is TRBV27, the J call TRBJ1-2, with 10 bases lining up with TRBD1. Looked up from germline, CDR1 is MNHEY and CDR2 is SMNVEV (reference sequence). V shed 4 bases, J shed 2 bases, and the junction held 7 bases outside the gene matches. The CDR3 is 16 residues long. The CDR3 nucleotides read TGTGCCAGCAGTTCATCCAGGGGACAGGGGAACTATGGCTACACCTTC. Its protein is CASSSSRGQGNYGYTF.

This clonotype was seen a single time. This likely comes from a read error, as the CDR3 has no conserved phenylalanine or tryptophan at its end. The limits of the CDR3 on the DNA are not certain, so only TCRdb's listed CDR3 is given. The J gene is TRBJ2-7, the V gene TRBV2; the table's D call TRBD2 went unverified against the DNA. The length of the CDR3 is 9 amino acids, counting both ends. Germline CDR1 is SNHLY and CDR2 is FYNNEI. This CDR3 is CASSLLGTS.

Ten or more counts support this clonotype. The chain joins TRBV11-1 to TRBJ1-1, with TRBD1 identical over 9 bases. This CDR3 has 12 residues. V shed 3 bases and J 13 bases; nucleotides not matched to a gene: 6. Germline V gene lookup returns CDR1 SGHAT and CDR2 FQDESV (reference sequence). The CDR3 region is CASSLWDRVVFF. The CDR3 region has the DNA TGTGCCAGCAGCTTGTGGGACAGGGTCGTTTTCTTT.

This clonotype was observed at least ten times. The chain couples TRBV28 to TRBJ2-7; 7 bases fit TRBD2. Germline CDR1 is MDHEN and CDR2 is SYDVKM. The CDR3 covers 14 residues. The V gene end was trimmed by 7 bases and the J gene end by 5 bases; junction bases not matched to a gene: 11. In nucleotides, the CDR3 is TGTGCCAGCACCCTAGGGGCGGGGAGGGACGAGCAGTACTTC. This translates into CASTLGAGRDEQYF.

The V gene is TRBV6-5, the J gene TRBJ2-1; D could derive from TRBD1 or TRBD2 (5 bases each). This CDR3 has 15 residues. CDR1 MNHEY and CDR2 SVGAGI come from the germline V gene. V was shortened by 6 bases and J by 1 base, with 13 bases between the two germline ends. For the CDR3, the DNA is TGTGCCAGCAGCAAGAGAGGGGCGTCCTACAATGAGCAGTTCTTC. Its protein is CASSKRGASYNEQFF.

This clonotype showed up many times. J is TRBJ2-5 and V is TRBV7-9; 8 nucleotides line up with TRBD2. The V gene end was trimmed by 2 bases and the J gene end by 7 bases; junction bases not matched to a gene: 6. CDR1 is SEHNR, CDR2 FQNEAQ, per germline (reference sequence). The CDR3 loop spans 14 amino acids. CDR3 bases: TGTGCCAGCAGCTTAACGGGACTAGTCGGGACCCAGTACTTC. Residues: CASSLTGLVGTQYF.

As concerns this clonotype: In this CDR3 the conserved last residue, phenylalanine or tryptophan, is missing, so a read error is likely. V and J are TRBV10-3 and TRBJ1-3; TRBD1 matches at 7 bases. Germline lookup yields CDR1 ENHRY and CDR2 SYGVKD. The CDR3 covers 17 residues. With 3 bases clipped from V and 5 bases from J, the junction kept 13 bases outside the gene matches. The CDR3 DNA reads as TGTGCCATCAGTGATCCAAGTGACAGGGAATCCAGAAACACCATATATCTT. This gives the protein CAISDPSDRESRNTIYL.

As concerns this clonotype: This CDR3 is missing its conserved last phenylalanine or tryptophan, likely due to a read error. The rearrangement joins TRBV7-2 to TRBJ1-6; 7 bases match TRBD1. From germline, CDR1 is SGHTA and CDR2 FQGNSA. The CDR3 totals 13 residues. CDR3 coding DNA: TGTGCCGGCAGCTTAGGCCGACAGGGATCCCTCCACATT. Protein: CAGSLGRQGSLHI.

This chain connects TRBV30 to TRBJ1-2; no firm D call. The germline CDR1 and CDR2 sequences are GTSNPN and SVGIG (reference sequence). The CDR3 spans 16 residues. V lost 0 bases and J 3 bases, leaving 17 bases between the germline ends. CDR3 residues: CAWSVGLQRFYYGYTF. CDR3 coding DNA: TGTGCCTGGAGTGTAGGGCTCCAGAGGTTCTACTATGGCTACACCTTC.

This clonotype has a count of ten or more. V and J are TRBV6-6 and TRBJ2-5, with TRBD1 identical over 7 bases. With 7 bases clipped from V and 2 bases from J, the junction kept 13 bases outside the gene matches. This CDR3 spans 16 amino acids. Germline V gene data show CDR1 as MNHNY and CDR2 as SVGAGI (reference sequence). The DNA of the CDR3 is TGTGCCAGCAATCCTCAAGGGGGCCCAAATCAAGAGACCCAGTACTTC. It encodes CASNPQGGPNQETQYF.

This clonotype was seen a few times. A much larger clone is a single base away; this may be a read error. The V gene is TRBV5-6, the J gene TRBJ2-5; the D is unclear. Germline lookup yields CDR1 SGHDT and CDR2 YYEEEE. The V gene lost 3 bases and the J gene lost 4 bases, with 7 bases spanning the gap. The CDR3 has 12 residues. CDR3 sequence: CASSSFTETQYF. CDR3 nucleotides: TGTGCCAGCAGCTCCTTCACAGAGACCCAGTACTTC.